This T cell receptor (beta chain) derives from a study of T cells after posttransplantation cyclophosphamide. With 5 bases removed from V and 0 bases from J, the gap between germline ends came to 5 bases. CDR3 length equals 13 residues. The germline gives CDR1 MNHEY, CDR2 SMNVEV (reference sequence). Controls had myeloablative marrow grafts with methotrexate and calcineurin inhibitor, sampled at 1 year. Clones were read by immunoSEQ multiplex PCR, and TCRdb kept only the in-frame ones, dropping some. The sample lists 19,000 or so clones, roughly 85% occurring once. The TCR sequence derives from a female patient in her thirties or forties who received an allogeneic stem cell transplant from an unrelated donor, was CMV-positive, and had acute and chronic GVHD. Some T cells may trace back to the graft donor. The rearrangement uses TRBV27 and TRBJ2-1; D remains unclear. Material: PBMCs, obtained around 53 weeks after allogeneic stem cell transplant with calcineurin inhibitor and methotrexate. Written as DNA, the CDR3 is TGTGCCAGCAGTCTCAGCTCCTACAATGAGCAGTTCTTC. Translating gives CASSLSSYNEQFF.